Below are 19 T cell receptor beta chains sequenced from a single sample in a study of blood T cell repertoires in COVID-19. Measured with immunoSEQ multiplex PCR; TCRdb has only the in-frame clones, and not every one. The data show around 140,000 clones, around 84% seen once. What was sequenced was peripheral blood. Source of these receptors: a woman aged 60-75 years with acute or convalescent COVID-19.

The rearrangement uses TRBV2 and TRBJ2-7; D gene uncertain. This CDR3 region has 11 residues. The V end was cut by 4 bases, the J end by 6 bases, with 7 bases between. CDR1 and CDR2 from the germline V gene are SNHLY and FYNNEI. The CDR3 DNA follows: TGTGCCAGCAGTGGAAACAGCGAGCAGTACTTC. Protein: CASSGNSEQYF. The entire variable domain, with the rest obtained from reference TRBV2 and TRBJ2-7, is as follows: EPEVTQTPSHQVTQMGQEVILRCVPISNHLYFYWYRQILGQKVEFLVSFYNNEISEKSEIFDDQFSVERPDGSNFTLKIRSTKLEDSAMYFCASSGNSEQYFGPGTRLTVT.

V and J are TRBV19 and TRBJ2-7, with a tentative D call TRBD1 (5 bases). The germline V gene encodes CDR1 LNHDA and CDR2 SQIVND (reference sequence). V was trimmed by 3 bases and J by 3 bases, leaving 12 bases between them. This CDR3 contains 14 residues. CDR3 sequence (DNA): TGTGCCAGTAGTATGGGGCAGTCCCTCTACGAGCAGTACTTC. Amino acids: CASSMGQSLYEQYF.

The gene calls are TRBV13 and TRBJ2-1, with TRBD2 identical over 11 bases. V gave up 5 bases and J gave up 7 bases; unmatched junction bases: 10. The germline V gene encodes CDR1 PRHDT and CDR2 FYEKMQ (reference sequence). CDR3 length: 16 residues. The CDR3 is CASSRLAGGLSNEQFF. CDR3 bases: TGTGCCAGCAGCCGTTTAGCGGGGGGGCTTTCGAATGAGCAGTTCTTC.

This chain joins TRBV15 and TRBJ2-1; D is possibly TRBD1 (6 bases). CDR3 length equals 16 residues. The V gene lost 0 bases and the J gene lost 7 bases, with 16 bases spanning the gap. The V gene's germline CDR1 is LNHNV and CDR2 YYDKDF (reference sequence). CDR3 nucleotides: TGTGCCACCAGCAGAGATGCTGGGGGCGGGTATAATGAGCAGTTCTTC. Its protein product is CATSRDAGGGYNEQFF.

This chain connects TRBV4-2 to TRBJ2-7; 10 nucleotides line up with TRBD1. This CDR3 has 14 residues. Germline lookup yields CDR1 LGHNA and CDR2 YNFKEQ. Germline trimming cut 3 bases from V and 4 bases from J; bases unmatched to any gene: 3. The CDR3: CASSQPGQGYEQYF. In nucleotides, the CDR3 is TGTGCCAGCAGCCAGCCGGGACAGGGGTACGAGCAGTACTTC.

This rearrangement joins TRBV10-3 to TRBJ2-2; the match to TRBD2 covers 11 bases. Germline-derived CDR1 and CDR2 are ENHRY and SYGVKD. CDR3 length equals 18 residues. Trimming took 5 bases from V and 1 from J; bases not matched to a gene: 9. The CDR3 loop is CAISKLAGAALNTGELFF. CDR3 nucleotides: TGTGCCATCAGTAAACTAGCGGGGGCTGCCTTGAACACCGGGGAGCTGTTTTTT.

The table lists this clone with a few counts. This chain connects TRBV10-1 to TRBJ1-1, with D possibly being TRBD1 (6 bases). The CDR3 extends over 13 amino acids. Trimming took 3 bases from V and 4 from J, leaving 9 bases between them. Per germline, CDR1 WNHNN and CDR2 SYGVQD (reference sequence). CDR3 in DNA: TGCGCCAGCAGTGACAGGGGAACCACTGAAGCTTTCTTT. This encodes CASSDRGTTEAFF.

V is TRBV10-2 and J is TRBJ2-2; D unclear. The CDR3 is 16 residues long. Trimming left V 0 bases short and J 0 bases short, with 8 bases between. Per germline, CDR1 WSHSY and CDR2 SAAADI. CDR3 amino acids: CASSESRYTNTGELFF. CDR3 bases: TGCGCCAGCAGTGAGTCGCGGTATACGAACACCGGGGAGCTGTTTTTT.

The J gene is TRBJ2-5, the V gene TRBV28, with D tentatively TRBD2 (7 bases). V was clipped by 2 bases and J by 5 bases, with 15 bases between them. Germline-derived CDR1 and CDR2 are MDHEN and SYDVKM. The length of the CDR3 is 15 residues. Written as DNA, the CDR3 is TGTGCCAGCAGTTTAGGTGGGGGGGCCGGTGAGACCCAGTACTTC. Protein: CASSLGGGAGETQYF.

With regard to this clone: The junction shows a germline mismatch at one end, possibly a read error. The chain carries TRBV6-6 and TRBJ2-7; tentatively, D is TRBD2 (6 bases). Germline-derived CDR1 and CDR2 are MNHNY and SVGAGI (reference sequence). CDR3 length: 15 amino acids. The CDR3 DNA sequence: TGTGCCAGCACTTACCTCGGACTACCCTCCAACGAGCAGTACTTC. Its protein is CASTYLGLPSNEQYF.

The chain links TRBV4-3 to TRBJ2-5; 7 nucleotides match TRBD1. Looked up from germline, CDR1 is LGHNA and CDR2 is YSLEER. V lost 1 base, J lost 5 bases, and 7 bases stayed unmatched. The CDR3 runs to 15 residues. CDR3 loop: CASSQGTGVRETQYF. The CDR3 region has the DNA TGCGCCAGCAGCCAAGGAACAGGGGTGAGGGAGACCCAGTACTTC.

The chain combines TRBV5-1 with TRBJ1-3; D gene ambiguous. The CDR3 spans 17 residues. Germline lookup yields CDR1 SGHRS and CDR2 YFSETQ. V gave up 0 bases and J gave up 0 bases, with 13 bases separating them. In nucleotides, the CDR3 is TGCGCCAGCAGCTTGGTAACACCTACTATCTCTGGAAACACCATATATTTT. Protein: CASSLVTPTISGNTIYF.

J is TRBJ2-4 and V is TRBV24-1; a possible D gene is TRBD2 (6 bases). The germline V gene has CDR1 KGHDR and CDR2 SFDVKD. Between the trimmed V and J ends, which lost 3 bases and 0 bases, there was a span of 29 bases. The CDR3 spans 22 residues. CDR3 in DNA: TGTGCCACCAGTGATGCGAGGACTATTGGTCTGGACATCTTCCTAGCCAAAAACATTCAGTACTTC. It is translated as CATSDARTIGLDIFLAKNIQYF.

In nucleotides, the CDR3 is TGTGCCAGCATCCTGGATGGCAGGACTAATGAAAAACTGTTTTTT. It translates to CASILDGRTNEKLFF. The chain couples TRBV2 to TRBJ1-4; no firm D call. Trimming took off 7 bases at V and 2 bases at J, with 14 bases between the two ends. CDR3 length equals 15 residues. Germline V gene lookup returns CDR1 SNHLY and CDR2 FYNNEI.

This clone occurred a few times. The chain is built from TRBV4-1 and TRBJ1-4; perhaps TRBD1 as D (5 bases). V was pared by 4 bases and J by 5 bases, with 14 bases between. The CDR3 covers 15 residues. Germline V lookup: CDR1 MGHRA, CDR2 YSYEKL. CDR3 residues: CASSLSRDPNEKLFF. DNA of the CDR3: TGCGCCAGCAGCCTATCCAGGGATCCAAATGAAAAACTGTTTTTT.

The chain recombines TRBV7-9 with TRBJ1-1, with 7 bases matching TRBD1. Germline V gene sequence: CDR1 SEHNR, CDR2 FQNEAQ (reference sequence). This CDR3 contains 15 residues. J gave up 1 base and V 6 bases, and 8 bases lay outside the gene matches. CDR3 in DNA: TGTGCCAGCAGACAGGACAGGCACGAGAACACTGAAGCTTTCTTT. Residues: CASRQDRHENTEAFF.

Notes on this clone: A read error may account for a junction end that differs from germline. The rearrangement links TRBV2 to TRBJ2-2; D perhaps matches TRBD2 (5 bases). The CDR3 spans 14 residues. Germline CDR1 and CDR2: SNHLY and FYNNEI. The CDR3 DNA sequence: TGTGCCAGCACACCCGGGAAAAACATCGGGGAGCTGTTTTTT. Its translation: CASTPGKNIGELFF.

V gene TRBV6-6 combines with J gene TRBJ2-5, with 11 bases lining up with TRBD1. Germline trimming cut 5 bases from V and 5 bases from J; bases unmatched to any gene: 7. The CDR3 length is 15 residues. Germline CDR1 is MNHNY and CDR2 is SVGAGI (reference sequence). This CDR3 is CASSPWTGGEETQYF. For the CDR3, the DNA is TGTGCCAGCAGTCCTTGGACAGGGGGCGAGGAGACCCAGTACTTC.

This sequence joins TRBV9 and TRBJ2-7; 7 positions agree with TRBD1. The length of the CDR3 is 14 residues. With 3 bases clipped from V and 2 bases from J, the junction kept 5 bases outside the gene matches. Germline values: CDR1 SGDLS, CDR2 YYNGEE. In nucleotides, the CDR3 is TGTGCCAGCAGCGCCCGACAGGGCCCCTACGAGCAGTACTTC. Its protein product is CASSARQGPYEQYF.